The 11 T cell receptor beta chains given below trace back to one sample, sequenced in a study of cytomegalovirus exposure and HLA in healthy donors. The PCR ran on 60 Vbeta and 13 Jbeta primers. The repertoire was sequenced with immunoSEQ multiplex PCR; TCRdb's copy has only in-frame clones and lacks some. The repertoire holds 100,000 to 130,000 clones, with 77% as singletons. The source material was PBMCs. These receptors were taken from a male donor in good health and CMV-seronegative.

The CDR3 bases are TGTGCCAGCAGCGCGACCGGGAGCTACGAGCAGTACTTC. Amino acids: CASSATGSYEQYF. The chain employs TRBV27 and TRBJ2-7; the D gene is possibly TRBD2 (6 bases). Germline V gene data show CDR1 as MNHEY and CDR2 as SMNVEV (reference sequence). Trimming stripped 6 bases from V and 3 bases from J, with 12 bases between. The CDR3 consists of 13 residues.

The CDR3 nucleotides are TGCGCCAGCAGCCCCCTCGGTAGGCGGAATGAGCAGTTCTTC. It translates to CASSPLGRRNEQFF. The chain recombines TRBV4-1 with TRBJ2-1, with D unclear. The CDR3 has 14 amino acids. Germline assignment: CDR1 MGHRA and CDR2 YSYEKL. Trimming left V 4 bases short and J 7 bases short, with 14 bases between.

This clone was recorded only once. The gene calls are TRBV13 and TRBJ2-3; D gene uncertain. The germline CDR1 and CDR2 sequences are PRHDT and FYEKMQ (reference sequence). Trimming shortened V by 2 bases and J by 1 base, and 4 bases separated the two germline ends. This CDR3 has 13 residues. The CDR3 sequence is CASSLIGTDTQYF. The CDR3 coding sequence is TGTGCCAGCAGCTTAATAGGCACAGATACGCAGTATTTT.

The CDR3 here is CASSLAGGSGNTIYF. CDR3 DNA: TGCGCCAGCAGCTTGGCCGGAGGCTCTGGAAACACCATATATTTT. The gene calls are TRBV5-1 and TRBJ1-3; no reliable D call. V was pared by 0 bases and J by 0 bases, with 7 bases between. The germline V gene has CDR1 SGHRS and CDR2 YFSETQ. The CDR3 consists of 15 residues.

This clone was recorded a few times. V and J are TRBV7-8 and TRBJ2-5, with D tentatively TRBD2 (6 bases). Germline V gives CDR1 SGHVS, CDR2 FQNEAQ. The V and J ends lost 5 bases and 4 bases respectively, with 20 bases between them. The CDR3 consists of 16 residues. The CDR3 sequence is CASSPPFRREGETQYF. In DNA form, the CDR3 reads TGTGCCAGCAGCCCACCCTTTAGGAGGGAAGGAGAGACCCAGTACTTC.

The chain carries TRBV4-1 and TRBJ2-3, with 12 bases aligning to TRBD2. The CDR3 spans 16 residues. Germline CDR1 reads MGHRA; CDR2 reads YSYEKL. Trimming cost V 2 bases and J 4 bases; bases outside gene matches: 4. CDR3 sequence reads: CASSQPTSGSSDTQYF. The CDR3, as DNA: TGCGCCAGCAGCCAACCGACTAGCGGGAGTTCAGATACGCAGTATTTT.

This clone was seen once. V gene TRBV27 combines with J gene TRBJ1-2, with D perhaps TRBD1 (5 bases). Deletions cut 6 bases from V and 3 bases from J, with 14 bases between. The CDR3 loop spans 14 amino acids. The germline V gene encodes CDR1 MNHEY and CDR2 SMNVEV (reference sequence). Here the CDR3 DNA reads TGTGCCAGCAGCCCCCTAGGGGCGGACTATGGCTACACCTTC. Its protein is CASSPLGADYGYTF.

This clone was picked up one time. The gene calls are TRBV6-5 and TRBJ2-7, with 9 bases fitting TRBD1. The V gene end was trimmed by 7 bases and the J gene end by 6 bases; junction bases not matched to a gene: 10. Germline V gives CDR1 MNHEY, CDR2 SVGAGI. The CDR3 loop spans 14 amino acids. This chain's CDR3 is CASKIGQGLIEQYF. Written as DNA, the CDR3 is TGTGCCAGCAAAATAGGACAGGGGTTAATCGAGCAGTACTTC.

This clone was observed a single time. The rearrangement joins TRBV6-1 to TRBJ1-5; D ambiguous. The CDR3 is made up of 14 amino acids. CDR1 MNHNS and CDR2 SASEGT come from the germline V gene. Trimming took 4 bases from V and 2 from J, leaving 9 bases between them. The CDR3 is CASSGGLGNQPQHF. Here the CDR3 DNA reads TGTGCCAGCAGTGGCGGGCTGGGCAATCAGCCCCAGCATTTT.

V usage is TRBV7-9 and J usage is TRBJ1-1, with D possibly matching TRBD1 (5 bases). Trimming cost V 1 base and J 1 base, with 7 bases left between them. The CDR3 runs 14 residues. Germline V gene sequence: CDR1 SEHNR, CDR2 FQNEAQ (reference sequence). The CDR3 spells CASSLGTTNTEAFF. CDR3 sequence (DNA): TGTGCCAGCAGCTTAGGGACAACGAACACTGAAGCTTTCTTT.

The chain recombines TRBV5-1 with TRBJ2-7; 9 bases agree with TRBD2. The junction had 5 bases not matched to a gene; V was cut back by 4 bases and J by 3 bases. Germline-derived CDR1 and CDR2 are SGHRS and YFSETQ. The CDR3 extends over 14 amino acids. The CDR3 region has the DNA TGCGCCAGCAGCATGGTAGCGGGGGTCTACGAGCAGTACTTC. It encodes CASSMVAGVYEQYF.